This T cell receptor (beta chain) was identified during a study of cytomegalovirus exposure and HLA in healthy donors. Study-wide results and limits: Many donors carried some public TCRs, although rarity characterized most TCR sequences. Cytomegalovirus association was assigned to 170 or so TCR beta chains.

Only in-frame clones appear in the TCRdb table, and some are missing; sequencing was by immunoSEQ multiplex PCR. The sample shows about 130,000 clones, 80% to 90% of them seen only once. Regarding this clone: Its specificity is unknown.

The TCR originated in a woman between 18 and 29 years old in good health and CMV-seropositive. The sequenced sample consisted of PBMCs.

The CDR3 DNA reads TGTGCCAGCAGTCCTTTGGGGACTAGCGGGGGGGGACTTTCTTTCACAGATACGCAGTATTTT. It codes for CASSPLGTSGGGLSFTDTQYF. The chain is built from TRBV27 and TRBJ2-3, with 16 bases fitting TRBD2. The germline V gene encodes CDR1 MNHEY and CDR2 SMNVEV (reference sequence). Trimming removed 5 bases from V and 2 bases from J; junction bases left unmatched: 16. This CDR3 is built from 21 residues.